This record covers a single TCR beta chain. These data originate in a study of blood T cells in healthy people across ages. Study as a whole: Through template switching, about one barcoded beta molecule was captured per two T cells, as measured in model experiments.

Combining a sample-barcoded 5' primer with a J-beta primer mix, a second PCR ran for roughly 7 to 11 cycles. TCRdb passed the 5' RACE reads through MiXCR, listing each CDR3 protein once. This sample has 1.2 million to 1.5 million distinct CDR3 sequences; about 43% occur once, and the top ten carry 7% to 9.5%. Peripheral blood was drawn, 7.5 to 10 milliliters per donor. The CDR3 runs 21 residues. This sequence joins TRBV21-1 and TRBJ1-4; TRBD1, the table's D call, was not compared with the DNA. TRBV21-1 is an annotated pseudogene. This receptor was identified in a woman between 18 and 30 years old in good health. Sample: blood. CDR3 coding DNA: TGTGCCAGCAGCAACACTACTATTAGTCGGGACGCGATTGTAACTAATGAAAAACTGTTTTTT. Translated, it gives CASSNTTISRDAIVTNEKLFF.